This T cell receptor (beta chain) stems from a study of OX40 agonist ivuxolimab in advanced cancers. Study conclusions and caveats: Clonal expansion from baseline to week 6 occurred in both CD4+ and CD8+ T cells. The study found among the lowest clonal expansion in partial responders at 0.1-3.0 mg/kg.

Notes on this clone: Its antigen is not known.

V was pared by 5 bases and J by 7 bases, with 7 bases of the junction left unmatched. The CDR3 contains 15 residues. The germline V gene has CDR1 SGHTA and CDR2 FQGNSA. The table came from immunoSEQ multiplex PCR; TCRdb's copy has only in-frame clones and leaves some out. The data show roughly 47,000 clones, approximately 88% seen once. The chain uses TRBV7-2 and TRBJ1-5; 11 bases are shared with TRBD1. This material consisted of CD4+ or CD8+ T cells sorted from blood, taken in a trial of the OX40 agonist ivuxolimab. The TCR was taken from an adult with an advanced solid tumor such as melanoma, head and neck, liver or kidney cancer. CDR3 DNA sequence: TGTGCCAGCAGCCCAGGACAGGGGGCCCTCCAGCCCCAGCATTTT. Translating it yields CASSPGQGALQPQHF. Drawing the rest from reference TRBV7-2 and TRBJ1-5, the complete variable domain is GAGVSQSPSNKVTEKGKDVELRCDPISGHTALYWYRQSLGQGLEFLIYFQGNSAPDKSGLPSDRFSAERTGGSVSTLTIQRTQQEDSAVYLCASSPGQGALQPQHFGDGTRLSIL.